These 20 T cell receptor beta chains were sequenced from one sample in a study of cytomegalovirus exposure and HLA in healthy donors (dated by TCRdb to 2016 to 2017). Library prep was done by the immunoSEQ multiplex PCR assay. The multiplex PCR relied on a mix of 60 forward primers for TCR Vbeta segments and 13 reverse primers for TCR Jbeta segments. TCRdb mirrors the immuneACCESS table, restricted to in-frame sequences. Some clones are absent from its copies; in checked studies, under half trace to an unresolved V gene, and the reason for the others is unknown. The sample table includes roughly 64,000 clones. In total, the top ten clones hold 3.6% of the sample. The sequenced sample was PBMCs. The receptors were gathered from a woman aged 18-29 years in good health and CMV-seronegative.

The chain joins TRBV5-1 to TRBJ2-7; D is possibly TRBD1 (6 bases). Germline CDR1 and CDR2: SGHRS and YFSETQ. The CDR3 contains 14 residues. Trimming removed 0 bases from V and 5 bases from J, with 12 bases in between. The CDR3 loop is CASSLEQGFHEQYF. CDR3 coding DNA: TGCGCCAGCAGCTTGGAGCAGGGGTTTCACGAGCAGTACTTC. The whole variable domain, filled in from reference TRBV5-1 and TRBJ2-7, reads KAGVTQTPRYLIKTRGQQVTLSCSPISGHRSVSWYQQTPGQGLQFLFEYFSETQRNKGNFPGRFSGRQFSNSRSEMNVSTLELGDSALYLCASSLEQGFHEQYFGPGTRLTVT.

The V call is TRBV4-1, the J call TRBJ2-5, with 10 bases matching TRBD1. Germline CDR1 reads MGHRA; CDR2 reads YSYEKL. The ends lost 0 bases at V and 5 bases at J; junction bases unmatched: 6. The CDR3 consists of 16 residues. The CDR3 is CASSQDRQGAGETQYF. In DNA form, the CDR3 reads TGCGCCAGCAGCCAAGATAGACAGGGGGCGGGCGAGACCCAGTACTTC.

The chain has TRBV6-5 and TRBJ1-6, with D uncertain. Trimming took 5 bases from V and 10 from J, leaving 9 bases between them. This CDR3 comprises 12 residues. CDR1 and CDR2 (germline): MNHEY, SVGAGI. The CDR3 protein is CASSDLQSPLHF. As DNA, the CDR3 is TGTGCCAGCAGTGACCTACAGTCACCCCTCCACTTT.

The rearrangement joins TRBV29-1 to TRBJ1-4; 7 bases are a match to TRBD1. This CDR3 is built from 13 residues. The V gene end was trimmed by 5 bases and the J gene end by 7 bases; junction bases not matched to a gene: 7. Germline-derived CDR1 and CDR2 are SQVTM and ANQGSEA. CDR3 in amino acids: CSVQVQGGEKLFF. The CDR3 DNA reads TGCAGCGTTCAGGTGCAGGGGGGTGAAAAACTGTTTTTT.

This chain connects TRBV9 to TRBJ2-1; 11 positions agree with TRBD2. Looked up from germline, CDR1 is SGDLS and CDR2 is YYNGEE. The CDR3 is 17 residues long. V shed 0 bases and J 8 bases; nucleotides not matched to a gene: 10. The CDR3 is CASSVEPTSGVGDEQFF. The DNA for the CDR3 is TGTGCCAGCAGCGTAGAACCGACTAGCGGGGTAGGGGATGAGCAGTTCTTC.

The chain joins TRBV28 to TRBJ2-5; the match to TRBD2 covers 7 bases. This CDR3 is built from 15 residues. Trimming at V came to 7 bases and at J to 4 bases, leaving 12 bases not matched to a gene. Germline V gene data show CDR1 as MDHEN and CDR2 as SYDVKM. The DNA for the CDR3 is TGTGCCAGCACCGACCCAGGGCCGGGGGGAGAGACCCAGTACTTC. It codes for CASTDPGPGGETQYF.

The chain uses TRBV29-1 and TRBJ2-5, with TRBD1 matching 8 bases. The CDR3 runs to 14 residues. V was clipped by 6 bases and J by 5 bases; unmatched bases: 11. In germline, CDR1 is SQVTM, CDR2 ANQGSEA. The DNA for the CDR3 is TGCAGCGTCCAAAGCCCGGACAGGGTGGAGACCCAGTACTTC. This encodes CSVQSPDRVETQYF.

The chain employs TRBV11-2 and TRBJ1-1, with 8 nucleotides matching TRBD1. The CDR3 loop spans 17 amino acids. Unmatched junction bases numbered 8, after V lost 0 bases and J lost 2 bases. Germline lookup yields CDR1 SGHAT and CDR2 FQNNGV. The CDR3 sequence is CASSLEFIGQGNTEAFF. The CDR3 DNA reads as TGTGCCAGCAGCTTAGAATTTATCGGACAGGGCAACACTGAAGCTTTCTTT.

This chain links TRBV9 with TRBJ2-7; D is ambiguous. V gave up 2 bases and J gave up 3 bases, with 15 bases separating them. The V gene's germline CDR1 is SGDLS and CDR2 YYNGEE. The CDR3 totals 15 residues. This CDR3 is CASSVASVVLYEQYF. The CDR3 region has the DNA TGTGCCAGCAGCGTCGCGTCCGTCGTCCTCTACGAGCAGTACTTC. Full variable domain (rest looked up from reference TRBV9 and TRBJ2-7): DSGVTQTPKHLITATGQRVTLRCSPRSGDLSVYWYQQSLDQGLQFLIQYYNGEERAKGNILERFSAQQFPDLHSELNLSSLELGDSALYFCASSVASVVLYEQYFGPGTRLTVT.

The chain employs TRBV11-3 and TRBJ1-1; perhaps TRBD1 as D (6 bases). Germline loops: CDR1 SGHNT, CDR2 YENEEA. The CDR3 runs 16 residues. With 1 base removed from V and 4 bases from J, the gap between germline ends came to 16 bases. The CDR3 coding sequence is TGTGCCAGCAGCTTAGGCAGGGGCGGTATCGGCACTGAAGCTTTCTTT. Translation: CASSLGRGGIGTEAFF. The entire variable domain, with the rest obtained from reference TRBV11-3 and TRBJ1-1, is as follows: EAGVVQSPRYKIIEKKQPVAFWCNPISGHNTLYWYLQNLGQGPELLIRYENEEAVDDSQLPKDRFSAERLKGVDSTLKIQPAELGDSAVYLCASSLGRGGIGTEAFFGQGTRLTVV.

CDR3 sequence reads: CASSLGQGIDAFF. The CDR3 DNA reads as TGCGCCAGCAGCTTGGGACAGGGGATCGACGCTTTCTTT. The chain combines TRBV5-1 with TRBJ1-1; 8 nucleotides line up with TRBD1. Germline V lookup: CDR1 SGHRS, CDR2 YFSETQ. CDR3 length: 13 residues. Losses at the gene ends were 0 bases for V and 11 bases for J; bases not matched to a gene: 6. Using reference TRBV5-1 and TRBJ1-1 for the parts outside the CDR3, the full variable domain is KAGVTQTPRYLIKTRGQQVTLSCSPISGHRSVSWYQQTPGQGLQFLFEYFSETQRNKGNFPGRFSGRQFSNSRSEMNVSTLELGDSALYLCASSLGQGIDAFFGQGTRLTVV.

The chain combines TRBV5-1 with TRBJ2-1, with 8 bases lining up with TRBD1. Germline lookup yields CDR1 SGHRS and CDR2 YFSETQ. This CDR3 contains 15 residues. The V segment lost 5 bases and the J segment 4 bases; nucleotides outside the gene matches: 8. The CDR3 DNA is TGCGCCAGCAGTCTGACAGGGGCAAATTACAATGAGCAGTTCTTC. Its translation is CASSLTGANYNEQFF.

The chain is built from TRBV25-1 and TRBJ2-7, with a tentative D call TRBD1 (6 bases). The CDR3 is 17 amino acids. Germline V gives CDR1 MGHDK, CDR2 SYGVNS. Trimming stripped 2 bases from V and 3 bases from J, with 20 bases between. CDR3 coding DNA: TGTGCCAGCAGTGAAACCCCCGCGGACAGCCAATACTACGAGCAGTACTTC. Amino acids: CASSETPADSQYYEQYF.

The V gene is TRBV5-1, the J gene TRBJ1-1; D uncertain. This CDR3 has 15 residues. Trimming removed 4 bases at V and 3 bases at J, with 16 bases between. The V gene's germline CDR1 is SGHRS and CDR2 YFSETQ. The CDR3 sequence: CASSPRGFHDTEAFF. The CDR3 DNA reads TGCGCCAGCAGCCCCAGAGGTTTTCACGACACTGAAGCTTTCTTT. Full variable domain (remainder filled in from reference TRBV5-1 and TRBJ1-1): KAGVTQTPRYLIKTRGQQVTLSCSPISGHRSVSWYQQTPGQGLQFLFEYFSETQRNKGNFPGRFSGRQFSNSRSEMNVSTLELGDSALYLCASSPRGFHDTEAFFGQGTRLTVV.

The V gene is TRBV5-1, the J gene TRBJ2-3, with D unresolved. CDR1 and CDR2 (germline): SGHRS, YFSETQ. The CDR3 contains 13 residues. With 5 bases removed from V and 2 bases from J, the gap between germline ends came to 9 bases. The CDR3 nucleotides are TGCGCCAGCAGGTTAGATTTCACAGATACGCAGTATTTT. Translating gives CASRLDFTDTQYF.

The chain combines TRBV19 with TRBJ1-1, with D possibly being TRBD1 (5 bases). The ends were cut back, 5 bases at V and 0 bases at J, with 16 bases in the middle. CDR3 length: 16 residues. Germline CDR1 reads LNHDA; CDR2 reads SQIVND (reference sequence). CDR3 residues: CASSAWGGVMNTEAFF. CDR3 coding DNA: TGTGCCAGTAGTGCCTGGGGGGGGGTGATGAACACTGAAGCTTTCTTT.

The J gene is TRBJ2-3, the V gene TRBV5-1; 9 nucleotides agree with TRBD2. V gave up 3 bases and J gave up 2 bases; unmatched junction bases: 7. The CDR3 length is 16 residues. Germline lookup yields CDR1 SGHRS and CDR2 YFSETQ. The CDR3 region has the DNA TGCGCCAGCAGCTCGTTAGCGGGGGAAGACACAGATACGCAGTATTTT. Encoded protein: CASSSLAGEDTDTQYF. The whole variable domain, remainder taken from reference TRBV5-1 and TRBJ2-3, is KAGVTQTPRYLIKTRGQQVTLSCSPISGHRSVSWYQQTPGQGLQFLFEYFSETQRNKGNFPGRFSGRQFSNSRSEMNVSTLELGDSALYLCASSSLAGEDTDTQYFGPGTRLTVL.

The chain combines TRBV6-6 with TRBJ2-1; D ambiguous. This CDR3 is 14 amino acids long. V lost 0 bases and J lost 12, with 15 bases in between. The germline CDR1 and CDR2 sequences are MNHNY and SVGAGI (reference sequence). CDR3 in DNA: TGTGCCAGCAGTTACTCGCGTGAAGCCTCCCTGCAGTTCTTC. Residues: CASSYSREASLQFF.

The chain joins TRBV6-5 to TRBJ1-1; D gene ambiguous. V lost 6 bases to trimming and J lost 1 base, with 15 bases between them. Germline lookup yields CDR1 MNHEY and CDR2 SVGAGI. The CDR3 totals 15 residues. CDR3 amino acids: CASRGRAKENTEAFF. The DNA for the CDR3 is TGTGCCAGCAGGGGGAGGGCGAAGGAGAACACTGAAGCTTTCTTT.

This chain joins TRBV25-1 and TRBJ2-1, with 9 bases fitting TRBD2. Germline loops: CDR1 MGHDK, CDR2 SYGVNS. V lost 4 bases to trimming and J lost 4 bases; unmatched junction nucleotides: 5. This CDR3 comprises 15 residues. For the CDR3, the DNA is TGTGCCAGCAGTGGGGGGACTAGCAGGTACAATGAGCAGTTCTTC. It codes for CASSGGTSRYNEQFF. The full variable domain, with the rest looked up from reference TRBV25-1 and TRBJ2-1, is EADIYQTPRYLVIGTGKKITLECSQTMGHDKMYWYQQDPGMELHLIHYSYGVNSTEKGDLSSESTVSRIRTEHFPLTLESARPSHTSQYLCASSGGTSRYNEQFFGPGTRLTVL.